This T cell receptor (beta chain) came from a study of tumor and adjacent non-tumor tissue in lung cancer. Notes on the study in general: Shorter survival was associated with higher TCR diversity in tumors. Tumor tissue had significantly higher TCR diversity than normal lung. Top 100 clones took a larger repertoire share in normal lung.

The template was RNA from unsorted bulk tissue. As concerns this clonotype: The antigen is not known. A read error may be the cause here, since a much bigger clone is one base away.

V was pared by 8 bases and J by 0 bases, with 12 bases between. This CDR3 spans 14 amino acids. Germline loops: CDR1 ENHRY, CDR2 SYGVKD. The library came from three nested PCR rounds adapted from ARM-PCR protocols. TCRdb used MiXCR to reprocess the multiplex PCR reads, holding one entry per CDR3 protein. The data contain tens of thousands of distinct CDR3 sequences, over 60% of them singletons. The source is a woman between 40 and 50 years old with non-small cell lung cancer. This sequence joins TRBV10-3 and TRBJ2-3, with D tentatively TRBD2 (5 bases). Sequences were obtained from lung tumor tissue. The CDR3 spells CAILGGRSTDTQYF. The CDR3 nucleotides are TGTGCCATCTTAGGCGGGCGAAGCACAGATACGCAGTATTTT.